This T cell receptor (beta chain) was identified in a study of blood T cell repertoires in COVID-19 (dated by TCRdb to 2018 to 2021). At the level of the whole study: Samples covering the acute and convalescent phases of COVID-19 were provided by collaborators in the United States, Italy and Spain. The prospective study material was composed of cDNA or gDNA derived from T cells, B-cell-depleted T cells, or PBMCs. Subjects who had been exposed to COVID-19, were actively infected with it, or had recovered from it provided the deeply sampled blood TCRbeta repertoires that made up the dataset. The repertoires were released in a freely available public database meant as a resource for research on the immune response to SARS-CoV-2. Samples were obtained from the ongoing ImmuneRACE study (first 160 participants) and from 1,000 to 1,500 subjects provided by 6 global collaborators. A de-identified subject ID, COVID-19 status, age in years and sex were almost always included in the sample metadata. Where available, HLA class I and class II types were taken from metadata supplied by the sample provider and were not determined by assay-based typing.

There are 14 amino acids in the CDR3, from cysteine to phenylalanine inclusive. The DNA shown is the 42-base CDR3, in frame from base 1. Taken from the germline V gene, the CDR1 and CDR2 loops are SNHLY and FYNNEI. V is pruned by 4 bases and J by 8 bases, leaving 7 bases of the junction without a gene match. Each collaborating institution followed its own protocols to collect whole blood in K2EDTA tubes. For TCRbeta analysis, collaborators shipped samples as frozen whole blood, isolated PBMCs, or DNA extracted from either of those sample types. On the study overall, not on this receptor specifically: Clinical and demographic metadata were provided uncurated, with the amount varying by source and participant.

On this clone: Its antigen is currently not known. The sample holds no much larger clone one base away, and base qualities are not on file.

The immunoSEQ Assay, a bias-controlled multiplex PCR, was used to amplify TCRbeta CDR3 regions from genomic DNA. The source study handled its data this way. Nucleated cell counts per sample were estimated from amplification of reference gene primers within the assay. To quantify the absolute abundance of each unique TCRbeta CDR3 rearrangement, sequence reads were collapsed and filtered. For each sample, productive Simpson clonality was calculated as the square root of Simpson's diversity index across productive rearrangements. TCRdb's version of the immuneACCESS table is confined to in-frame rearrangements and falls short of the full clone set. An unresolved V gene accounts for under half of the shortfall where checked; the remainder is of unknown origin. That table supplies the V and J calls and clone size; D and trimming were determined from the DNA. Recorded for this sample are about 200,000 clones; 83% of them occurred a single time. The top ten clonotypes cover 2.5% to 3% of the sample.

Recombination connected TRBV2 to TRBJ1-4; TRBD1 matches 7 bases in the middle. Sequenced input: peripheral blood. The receptor's source is a woman aged 40 to 50 with active or convalescent COVID-19. The nucleotide sequence reads as follows: TGTGCCAGCAGTGGGGACAGACGAGGCGAAAAACTGTTTTTT. This encodes CASSGDRRGEKLFF.